A single sample gave rise to the 20 T cell receptor beta chains below, sequenced in a study of T cell repertoires in cytomegalovirus infection. No antigens are known for them. TCRdb recomputed calls from the reads with MiXCR, one row per CDR3 protein. The data hold roughly 800,000 distinct CDR3 sequences, with about 28% observed a single time. Material: cultured CD8+ T cells from PBMCs, obtained from culture after CMV antigen stimulation. Receptors were obtained from a human donor in good health (CMV status not recorded). Some clones in this sample may be carry-over from other donors' samples.

The V and J genes are TRBV19 and TRBJ1-5; D not resolved. Germline-derived CDR1 and CDR2 are LNHDA and SQIVND (reference sequence). The ends were cut back, 3 bases at V and 1 base at J, with 7 bases in the middle. The CDR3 contains 14 residues. CDR3 in DNA: TGTGCCAGTAGTATCCCACAGAGCAATCAGCCCCAGCATTTT. As protein: CASSIPQSNQPQHF.

The CDR3 DNA is TGTGCCACCCTTCTGGGGGCAACGGACACTGAAGCTTTCTTT. It specifies CATLLGATDTEAFF. J is TRBJ1-1 and V is TRBV6-5; D may be TRBD1 (6 bases). CDR1 and CDR2 (germline): MNHEY, SVGAGI. The length of the CDR3 is 14 residues. With 10 bases removed from V and 3 bases from J, the gap between germline ends came to 18 bases.

The CDR3 here is CASSLDSGEHSYNEQFF. The CDR3 DNA reads TGTGCCAGCAGCTTAGATAGCGGGGAGCATTCCTACAATGAGCAGTTCTTC. The chain is built from TRBV11-3 and TRBJ2-1; 8 nucleotides match TRBD2. The trim removed 0 bases at V and 1 base at J, leaving 5 bases unmatched. The V gene's germline CDR1 is SGHNT and CDR2 YENEEA. The CDR3 loop spans 17 amino acids.

The V and J genes are TRBV10-3 and TRBJ2-2, with 7 bases aligning to TRBD2. The CDR3 loop spans 15 amino acids. Germline CDR1 is ENHRY and CDR2 is SYGVKD. V shed 6 bases and J 5 bases; nucleotides not matched to a gene: 9. The CDR3 coding sequence is TGTGCCATCAGAGCGGGGAAATTAAAGACCGGGGAGCTGTTTTTT. Residues: CAIRAGKLKTGELFF.

The rearrangement joins TRBV12-3 or TRBV12-4 to TRBJ1-1; TRBD1 agrees at 9 bases. The V and J ends lost 5 bases and 1 base, in that order; junction bases with no gene match: 5. This CDR3 region has 15 residues. CDR3 in amino acids: CASSGWTGENTEAFF. The CDR3 nucleotides are TGTGCCAGCAGTGGATGGACAGGGGAGAACACTGAAGCTTTCTTT.

V usage is TRBV7-6 and J usage is TRBJ2-1; TRBD2 aligns across 11 bases. V trimming: 5 bases; J trimming: 10 bases; junction bases outside the gene matches: 4. CDR1 is SGHVS and CDR2 is FNYEAQ in the germline V gene. The CDR3 is 13 amino acids. CDR3 amino acids: CASSPRTSGEQFF. The CDR3 DNA reads as TGTGCCAGCAGCCCCAGGACTAGCGGGGAGCAGTTCTTC.

There are a few counts of this clonotype. The J gene is TRBJ1-2, the V gene TRBV6-5, with TRBD1 matching 7 bases. Germline CDR1 MNHEY, CDR2 SVGAGI. V gave up 5 bases and J gave up 6 bases; unmatched junction bases: 6. The CDR3 loop spans 13 amino acids. Here the CDR3 reads CASSHRGSDGYTF. DNA of the CDR3: TGTGCCAGCAGTCACAGGGGTTCGGATGGCTACACCTTC.

The rearrangement uses TRBV6-1 and TRBJ2-7, with unresolved D. Germline assignment: CDR1 MNHNS and CDR2 SASEGT. The CDR3 spans 14 residues. V was clipped by 0 bases and J by 3 bases, with 9 bases between them. The CDR3 loop is CASSEAPGFYEQYF. DNA for the CDR3: TGTGCCAGCAGTGAAGCTCCAGGTTTCTACGAGCAGTACTTC.

The chain carries TRBV19 and TRBJ2-7; weak D call: TRBD2 (6 bases). This CDR3 region has 14 residues. The V gene lost 3 bases and the J gene lost 3 bases, with 12 bases spanning the gap. Germline loops: CDR1 LNHDA, CDR2 SQIVND (reference sequence). Here the CDR3 DNA reads TGTGCCAGTAGTATCGTTCAGGGAGGCTACGAGCAGTACTTC. This codes for CASSIVQGGYEQYF.

This clonotype appeared a few times. V gene TRBV27 combines with J gene TRBJ1-6; D remains ambiguous. V was cut by 3 bases and J by 6 bases, with 21 bases left in between. From germline, CDR1 is MNHEY and CDR2 SMNVEV (reference sequence). This CDR3 contains 18 residues. CDR3 amino acids: CASSFFYSIPPGNSPLHF. The DNA of the CDR3 is TGTGCCAGCAGTTTCTTCTACTCAATCCCCCCGGGTAATTCACCCCTCCACTTT.

Ten or more counts support this clonotype. The chain carries TRBV7-2 and TRBJ2-1; D call uncertain. This CDR3 spans 14 amino acids. Germline assignment: CDR1 SGHTA and CDR2 FQGNSA. Deletions cut 4 bases from V and 8 bases from J, with 15 bases between. The CDR3 protein is CASSSDVWVDEQFF. CDR3 coding DNA: TGTGCCAGCAGCTCAGACGTCTGGGTGGATGAGCAGTTCTTC.

The chain couples TRBV7-8 to TRBJ2-3, with a tentative D call TRBD2 (6 bases). Trimming shortened V by 5 bases and J by 2 bases, and 17 bases separated the two germline ends. CDR1 is SGHVS and CDR2 is FQNEAQ in the germline V gene. The CDR3 has 16 residues. CDR3 protein: CASSLGTFLSTDTQYF. The CDR3 DNA reads TGTGCCAGCAGCCTTGGGACTTTCCTATCCACAGATACGCAGTATTTT.

For the CDR3, the DNA is TGTGCCAGCAGCTTCTACAGGGGGCTGGCAGATACGCAGTATTTT. It is translated as CASSFYRGLADTQYF. The V gene is TRBV7-2, the J gene TRBJ2-3, with 9 bases fitting TRBD1. Germline loops: CDR1 SGHTA, CDR2 FQGNSA. With V trimmed by 3 bases and J by 4 bases, 5 bases remained unmatched. This CDR3 contains 15 residues.

In this sample, this clonotype turned up a few times. V is TRBV7-9 and J is TRBJ2-1, with 9 positions matching TRBD2. The CDR3 runs to 13 residues. The trim removed 5 bases at V and 8 bases at J, leaving 4 bases unmatched. Per the germline V gene, CDR1 is SEHNR and CDR2 is FQNEAQ (reference sequence). The CDR3: CASSPGTSYEQFF. The CDR3 DNA follows: TGTGCCAGCAGCCCCGGGACTAGCTATGAGCAGTTCTTC.

This clonotype was counted only a few times. The chain recombines TRBV10-2 with TRBJ1-1; D ambiguous. CDR1 is WSHSY and CDR2 is SAAADI in the germline V gene. The CDR3 has 11 amino acids. Between the trimmed V and J ends, which lost 7 bases and 7 bases, there was a span of 10 bases. DNA of the CDR3: TGCGCCAGCACGGTGGGCATTGAAGCTTTCTTT. The encoded protein is CASTVGIEAFF.

The rearrangement joins TRBV12-3 or TRBV12-4 to TRBJ1-6; D unresolved. The CDR3 extends over 18 amino acids. The V end was cut by 3 bases, the J end by 5 bases, with 20 bases between. CDR3 sequence reads: CASSFIRERALDNSPLHF. The CDR3 nucleotides are TGTGCCAGCAGTTTCATAAGGGAACGGGCTCTGGATAATTCACCCCTCCACTTT.

This clonotype came up a few times. The chain uses TRBV28 and TRBJ2-1; 9 bases are a match to TRBD1. This CDR3 spans 15 amino acids. The germline V gene has CDR1 MDHEN and CDR2 SYDVKM. V was pared by 9 bases and J by 9 bases, with 15 bases of the junction left unmatched. CDR3 region: CASYARDRVGPEQFF. The CDR3 DNA reads TGTGCCAGTTACGCGAGGGACAGGGTGGGTCCTGAGCAGTTCTTC.

This clonotype was picked up many times. V gene TRBV12-3 or TRBV12-4 combines with J gene TRBJ2-1, with 8 bases identical to TRBD1. CDR3 length: 12 residues. The V gene end was trimmed by 4 bases and the J gene end by 9 bases; junction bases not matched to a gene: 2. CDR3 bases: TGTGCCAGCAGTTGGACAGGGCCTGAGCAGTTCTTC. Its protein is CASSWTGPEQFF.

In this sample, this clonotype turned up many times. The chain couples TRBV5-1 to TRBJ1-1; D perhaps matches TRBD1 (5 bases). Germline assignment: CDR1 SGHRS and CDR2 YFSETQ. The length of the CDR3 is 13 residues. Between the trimmed V and J ends, which lost 2 bases and 3 bases, there was a span of 8 bases. The CDR3: CASSFHRHTEAFF. The CDR3 nucleotides are TGCGCCAGCAGCTTTCACAGGCACACTGAAGCTTTCTTT.

This clonotype has more than one count but fewer than ten. The chain links TRBV19 to TRBJ2-7, with unresolved D. Germline CDR1 LNHDA, CDR2 SQIVND (reference sequence). This CDR3 contains 15 residues. The V and J ends lost 6 bases and 2 bases respectively, with 17 bases between them. CDR3 residues: CASSQTLSWAYEQYV. The CDR3 coding sequence is TGTGCCAGTAGCCAAACCTTGAGCTGGGCCTACGAGCAGTACGTC.